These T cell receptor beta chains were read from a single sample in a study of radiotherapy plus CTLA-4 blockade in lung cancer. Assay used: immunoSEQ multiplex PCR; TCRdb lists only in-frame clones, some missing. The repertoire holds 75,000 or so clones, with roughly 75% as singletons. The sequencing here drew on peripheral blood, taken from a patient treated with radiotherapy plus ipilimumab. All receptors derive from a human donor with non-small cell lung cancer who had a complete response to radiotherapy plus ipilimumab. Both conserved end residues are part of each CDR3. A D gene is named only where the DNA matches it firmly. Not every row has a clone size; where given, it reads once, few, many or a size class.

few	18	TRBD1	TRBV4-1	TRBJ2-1	TGCGCCAGCAGCCAAGACCTGACAGGGGCTCTGAACAAGGGTGAGCAGTTCTTC	CASSQDLTGALNKGEQFF
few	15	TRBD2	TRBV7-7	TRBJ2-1	TGTGCTAGCAGCTTACGGCGGGAGGGCCCTTTTGAGCAGTTCTTC	CASSLRREGPFEQFF
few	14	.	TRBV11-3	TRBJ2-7	TGTGCCAGCAGCTTAGGCCACCAGACCTACGAGCAGTACTTC	CASSLGHQTYEQYF
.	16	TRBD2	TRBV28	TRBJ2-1	TGTGCCAGCATCTCCCCCACTAGCGGAAAAACAAATGAGCAGTTCTTC	CASISPTSGKTNEQFF
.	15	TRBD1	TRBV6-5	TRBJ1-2	TGTGCCAGCAGTCCTTGGGACAGAGGAGGGGATGGCTACACCTTC	CASSPWDRGGDGYTF
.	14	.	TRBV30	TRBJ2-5	TGTGCCTGGAGTGGCCGTCCGGCCCAAGAGACCCAGTACTTC	CAWSGRPAQETQYF
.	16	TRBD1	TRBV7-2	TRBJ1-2	TGTGCCAGCAGCTTACGGACCCCGCAGGGGGGGCGTGGCTACACCTTC	CASSLRTPQGGRGYTF
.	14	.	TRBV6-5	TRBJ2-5	TGTGCCAGCAGGGGATCTATATGGGGAGAGACCCAGTACTTC	CASRGSIWGETQYF
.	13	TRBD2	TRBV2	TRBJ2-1	TGTGCCAGCAGGGGGACTAGCTACAATGAGCAGTTCTTC	CASRGTSYNEQFF
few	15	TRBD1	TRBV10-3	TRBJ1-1	TGTGCCATCAGTGAGTCTCAACAGGGGAGGACTGAAGCTTTCTTT	CAISESQQGRTEAFF
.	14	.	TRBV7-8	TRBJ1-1	TGTGCCAGCAGCTTAGAAGTGTTCGGGACTGAAGCTTTCTTT	CASSLEVFGTEAFF
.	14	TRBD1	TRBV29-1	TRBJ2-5	TGCAGCGTTCAACCACAGGGGATGAGGGAGACCCAGTACTTC	CSVQPQGMRETQYF
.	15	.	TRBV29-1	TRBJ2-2	TGCAGCATCCGACAGAAAAACGCGAACACCGGGGAGCTGTTTTTT	CSIRQKNANTGELFF
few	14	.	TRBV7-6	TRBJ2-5	TGTGCCAGCAGCTCCTCCCCACGAAGAGAGACCCAGTACTTC	CASSSSPRRETQYF
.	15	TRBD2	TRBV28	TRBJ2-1	TGTGCCAGCACTCGACTAGCGGGCCAGTACAATGAGCAGTTCTTC	CASTRLAGQYNEQFF
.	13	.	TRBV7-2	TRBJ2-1	TGTGCCAGCAGCTTCGGACTGTACAATGAGCAGTTCTTC	CASSFGLYNEQFF
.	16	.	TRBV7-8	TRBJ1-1	TGTGCCAGCAGCTCTTTACCGGGACTCACTAACACTGAAGCTTTCTTT	CASSSLPGLTNTEAFF
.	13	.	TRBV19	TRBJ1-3	TGTGCCAGTAGGAATTTCTCTGGAAACACCATATATTTT	CASRNFSGNTIYF
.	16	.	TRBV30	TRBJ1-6	TGTGCCTGGAGTACAGGTTCTAGAATCTACGATTCACCCCTCCACTTT	CAWSTGSRIYDSPLHF
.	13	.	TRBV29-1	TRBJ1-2	TGCAGCGTTGAGGGCCTCGGGACCTATGGCTACACCTTC	CSVEGLGTYGYTF
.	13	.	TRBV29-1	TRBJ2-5	TGCAGCGTTGTACCCGGACCTTTTGAGACCCAGTACTTC	CSVVPGPFETQYF
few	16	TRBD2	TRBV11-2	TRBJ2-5	TGTGCCAGCAGCTTACGTAGCGGGAGGGAAACTGTGGCCCAGTACTTC	CASSLRSGRETVAQYF
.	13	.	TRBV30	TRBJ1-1	TGTGCCTGGCTTGACAGGCTGAACACTGAAGCTTTCTTT	CAWLDRLNTEAFF
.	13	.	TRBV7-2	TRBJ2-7	TGTGCCAGCAGCTTTAGCAGTTCGGGCGAGCAGTACTTC	CASSFSSSGEQYF
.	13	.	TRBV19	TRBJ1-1	TGTGCCAGTAGGAACAGGGCTGGCACTGAAGCTTTCTTT	CASRNRAGTEAFF
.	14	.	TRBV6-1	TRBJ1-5	TGTGCCAGCAGGGCAGCAAGGGAGAATCAGCCCCAGCATTTT	CASRAARENQPQHF
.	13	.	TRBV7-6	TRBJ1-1	TGTGCCAGCACCCCGAGACAGGAGACTGAAGCTTTCTTT	CASTPRQETEAFF
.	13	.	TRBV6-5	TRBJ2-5	TGTGCCAGCAGTTCCGGGGCTCAAGAGACCCAGTACTTC	CASSSGAQETQYF